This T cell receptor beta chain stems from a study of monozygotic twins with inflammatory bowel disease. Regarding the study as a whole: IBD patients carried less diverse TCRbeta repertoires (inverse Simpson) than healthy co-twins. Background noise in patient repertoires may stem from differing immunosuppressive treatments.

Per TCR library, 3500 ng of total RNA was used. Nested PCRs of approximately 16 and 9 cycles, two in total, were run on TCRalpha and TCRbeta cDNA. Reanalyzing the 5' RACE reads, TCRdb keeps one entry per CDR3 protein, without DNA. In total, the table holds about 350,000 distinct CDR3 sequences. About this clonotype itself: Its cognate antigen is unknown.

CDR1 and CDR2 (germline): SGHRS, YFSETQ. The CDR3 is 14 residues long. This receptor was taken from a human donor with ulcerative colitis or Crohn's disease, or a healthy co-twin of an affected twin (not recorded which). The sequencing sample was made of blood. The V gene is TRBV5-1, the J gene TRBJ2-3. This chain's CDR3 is CASSLLSSTDTQYF.